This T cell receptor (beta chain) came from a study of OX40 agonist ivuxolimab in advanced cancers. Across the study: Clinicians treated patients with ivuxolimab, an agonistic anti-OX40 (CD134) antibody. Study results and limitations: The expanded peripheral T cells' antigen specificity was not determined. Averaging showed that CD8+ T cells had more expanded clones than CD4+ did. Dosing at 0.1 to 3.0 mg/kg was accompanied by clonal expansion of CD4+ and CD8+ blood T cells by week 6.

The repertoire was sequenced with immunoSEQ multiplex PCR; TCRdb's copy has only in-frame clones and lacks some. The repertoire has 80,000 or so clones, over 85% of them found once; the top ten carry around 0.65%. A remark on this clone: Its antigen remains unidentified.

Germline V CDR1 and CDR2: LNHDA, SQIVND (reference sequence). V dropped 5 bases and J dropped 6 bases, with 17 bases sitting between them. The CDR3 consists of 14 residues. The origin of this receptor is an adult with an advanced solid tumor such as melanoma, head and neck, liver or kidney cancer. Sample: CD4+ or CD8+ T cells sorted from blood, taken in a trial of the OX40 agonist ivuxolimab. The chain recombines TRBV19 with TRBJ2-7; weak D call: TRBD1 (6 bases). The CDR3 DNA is TGTGCCAGTAGTGCCCTATCAGGGGTCGGCGAGCAGTACTTC. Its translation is CASSALSGVGEQYF.